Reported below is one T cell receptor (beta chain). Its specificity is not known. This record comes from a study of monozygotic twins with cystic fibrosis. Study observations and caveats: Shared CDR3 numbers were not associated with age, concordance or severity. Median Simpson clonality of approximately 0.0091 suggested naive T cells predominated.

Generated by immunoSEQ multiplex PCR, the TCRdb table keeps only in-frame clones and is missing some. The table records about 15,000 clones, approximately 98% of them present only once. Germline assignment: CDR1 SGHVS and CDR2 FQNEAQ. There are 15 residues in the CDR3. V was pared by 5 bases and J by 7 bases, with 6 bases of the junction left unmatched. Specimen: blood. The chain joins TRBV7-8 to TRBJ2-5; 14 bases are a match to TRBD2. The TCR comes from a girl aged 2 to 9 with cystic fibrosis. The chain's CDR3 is CASSPTSGRERTQYF. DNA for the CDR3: TGTGCCAGCAGCCCGACTAGCGGGAGGGAAAGGACCCAGTACTTC.